Listed below are T cell receptor beta chains from one sample, sequenced in a study of blood T cell repertoires in COVID-19. The method was immunoSEQ multiplex PCR; TCRdb's version includes in-frame clones alone and lacks a portion of them. The data hold 97,000 or so clones, with 82% observed a single time. Input material: peripheral blood. Receptors originate from a man older than 75 with acute or convalescent COVID-19. CDR3s include the opening cysteine and the closing phenylalanine or tryptophan. D genes are given only for firm matches. Only some rows state a clone size, as once, few, many or a class for expanded clones.

V	size	J	D	CDR3	DNA
TRBV15	few	TRBJ1-4	NA	CATSRDLAGSGEKLFF	TGTGCCACCAGCAGAGATCTGGCGGGATCGGGTGAAAAACTGTTTTTT
TRBV18	NA	TRBJ1-5	TRBD1	CASSPGQGNQPQHF	TGTGCCAGCTCACCGGGACAGGGGAACCAGCCCCAGCATTTT
TRBV19	NA	TRBJ2-2	TRBD1	CASRLQGVNTGELFF	TGTGCCAGTAGGCTGCAGGGGGTCAACACCGGGGAGCTGTTTTTT
TRBV29-1	NA	TRBJ2-3	TRBD2	CSVGPGLVSADTQYF	TGCAGCGTTGGTCCGGGACTAGTCTCGGCAGATACGCAGTATTTT
TRBV30	NA	TRBJ1-5	TRBD1	CAWSQDRGQNQPQHF	TGTGCCTGGAGCCAGGACAGGGGGCAGAATCAGCCCCAGCATTTT
TRBV7-2	NA	TRBJ2-6	NA	CASSLGGPKTGANVLTF	TGTGCCAGCAGCTTGGGGGGGCCCAAGACTGGGGCCAACGTCCTGACTTTC
TRBV5-1	NA	TRBJ1-1	TRBD1	CASSLSRQGEAFF	TGCGCCAGCAGCTTGAGCAGACAGGGCGAGGCTTTCTTT
TRBV19	NA	TRBJ2-3	TRBD2	CASRKPGTSGGDTQYF	TGTGCCAGTAGAAAACCCGGGACTAGCGGGGGGGATACGCAGTATTTT
TRBV18	once	TRBJ1-2	NA	CASSARGVDGYTF	TGTGCCAGCTCGGCCAGGGGAGTGGATGGCTACACCTTC
TRBV27	NA	TRBJ2-3	TRBD2	CASSLYSTSGPGASTDTQYF	TGTGCCAGCAGTCTTTATTCGACTAGCGGACCAGGCGCTAGCACAGATACGCAGTATTTT
TRBV6-4	NA	TRBJ1-1	NA	CASRDFSKNTEAFF	TGTGCCAGCCGGGACTTTTCTAAGAACACTGAAGCTTTCTTT
TRBV19	NA	TRBJ2-1	TRBD1	CASSTPTGGFDRSEQFF	TGTGCCAGTAGTACCCCAACAGGGGGCTTTGATAGATCTGAGCAGTTCTTC
TRBV7-6	NA	TRBJ2-3	TRBD2	CASSLGGRAPDTQYF	TGTGCCAGCAGCTTAGGCGGGAGGGCCCCAGATACGCAGTATTTT
TRBV2	NA	TRBJ2-2	TRBD2	CASKSLLAGPTGELFF	TGTGCCAGCAAATCTCTACTAGCGGGTCCCACCGGGGAGCTGTTTTTT
TRBV9	NA	TRBJ2-7	NA	CASSVAGGTSSYEQYF	TGTGCCAGCAGCGTAGCAGGGGGGACTAGCTCCTACGAGCAGTACTTC
TRBV29-1	NA	TRBJ2-7	TRBD2	CSVELAWAYEQYF	TGCAGCGTCGAACTAGCGTGGGCCTACGAGCAGTACTTC
TRBV2	NA	TRBJ1-4	TRBD1	CASRLGQSKLFF	TGTGCCAGCAGGCTGGGACAGTCTAAACTGTTTTTT
TRBV5-5	NA	TRBJ1-2	NA	CASSYGQQYGYTF	TGTGCCAGCAGCTACGGACAGCAATATGGCTACACCTTC
TRBV28	NA	TRBJ1-6	TRBD1	CASSPRTGSNSPLHF	TGTGCCAGCAGTCCTCGGACAGGGAGTAATTCACCCCTCCACTTT
TRBV10-2	NA	TRBJ1-2	NA	CASSERSHYGYTF	TGCGCCAGCAGTGAGAGGAGCCACTATGGCTACACCTTC
TRBV6-5	few	TRBJ2-7	TRBD1	CASSYRLSGGEYF	TGTGCCAGCAGTTACCGACTTTCAGGGGGCGAGTACTTC
TRBV18	NA	TRBJ2-7	NA	CASSPGLSYEQYF	TGTGCCAGCTCACCTGGACTTTCCTACGAGCAGTACTTC
TRBV6-2/TRBV6-3	NA	TRBJ2-3	TRBD2	CASSYGLAGGPLRDTQYF	TGTGCCAGCAGTTACGGACTAGCGGGAGGGCCATTACGGGATACGCAGTATTTT
TRBV7-2	few	TRBJ1-2	TRBD1	CASRSRDSQNSNYGYTF	TGTGCCAGCAGAAGTCGGGACAGCCAAAACTCTAACTATGGCTACACCTTC
TRBV19	NA	TRBJ1-5	NA	CASSHPGRYSNQPQHF	TGTGCCAGTAGTCACCCAGGTAGATATAGCAATCAGCCCCAGCATTTT
TRBV28	NA	TRBJ2-3	NA	CASIPGGLADFDTQYF	TGTGCCAGCATTCCGGGGGGCCTAGCGGACTTTGATACGCAGTATTTT
TRBV19	NA	TRBJ1-6	TRBD1	CASSTDRGNSPLHF	TGTGCCAGTAGTACCGACAGGGGTAATTCACCCCTCCACTTT
TRBV19	NA	TRBJ2-3	TRBD2	CASSMGTSGASTDTQYF	TGTGCCAGTAGCATGGGGACTAGCGGGGCTAGCACAGATACGCAGTATTTT
TRBV5-1	NA	TRBJ2-2	NA	CASSPRGMDLGELFF	TGCGCCAGCAGCCCCCGGGGGATGGATTTAGGGGAGCTGTTTTTT
TRBV24-1	NA	TRBJ1-2	TRBD1	CATSTSGGNVYGYTF	TGTGCCACCAGTACGTCAGGGGGCAACGTATATGGCTACACCTTC
TRBV28	NA	TRBJ2-7	NA	CASRYRGSHEQYF	TGTGCCAGCCGTTACCGGGGATCCCACGAGCAGTACTTC
TRBV6-5	NA	TRBJ2-3	NA	CASSYILPTDTQYF	TGTGCCAGCAGTTACATCCTACCCACAGATACGCAGTATTTT
TRBV5-1	NA	TRBJ2-2	TRBD1	CASSSDRPTGELFF	TGCGCCAGCAGCTCGGACAGGCCCACCGGGGAGCTGTTTTTT
TRBV30	NA	TRBJ1-5	NA	CAWSVGFYQPQHF	TGTGCCTGGAGTGTCGGTTTTTATCAGCCCCAGCATTTT
TRBV6-5	NA	TRBJ2-7	NA	CASRPGSGVGEQYF	TGTGCCAGCAGGCCCGGGTCAGGGGTTGGCGAGCAGTACTTC
TRBV19	NA	TRBJ2-5	NA	CASSIVGQGKYF	TGTGCCAGTAGTATAGTGGGGCAGGGCAAGTACTTC
TRBV5-1	few	TRBJ2-7	NA	CASSSRGGFNEQYF	TGCGCCAGCAGCAGCAGGGGCGGGTTCAACGAGCAGTACTTC
TRBV28	NA	TRBJ1-2	NA	CASRSNYGYTF	TGTGCCAGCAGGAGCAACTATGGCTACACCTTC
TRBV5-6	NA	TRBJ1-3	TRBD1	CASSSDRGRRNTIYF	TGTGCCAGCAGCTCCGACAGGGGGAGAAGAAACACCATATATTTT
TRBV10-1	once	TRBJ2-3	TRBD2	CASSESASGRSTDTQYF	TGCGCCAGCAGTGAGTCGGCTAGCGGGAGGAGCACAGATACGCAGTATTTT